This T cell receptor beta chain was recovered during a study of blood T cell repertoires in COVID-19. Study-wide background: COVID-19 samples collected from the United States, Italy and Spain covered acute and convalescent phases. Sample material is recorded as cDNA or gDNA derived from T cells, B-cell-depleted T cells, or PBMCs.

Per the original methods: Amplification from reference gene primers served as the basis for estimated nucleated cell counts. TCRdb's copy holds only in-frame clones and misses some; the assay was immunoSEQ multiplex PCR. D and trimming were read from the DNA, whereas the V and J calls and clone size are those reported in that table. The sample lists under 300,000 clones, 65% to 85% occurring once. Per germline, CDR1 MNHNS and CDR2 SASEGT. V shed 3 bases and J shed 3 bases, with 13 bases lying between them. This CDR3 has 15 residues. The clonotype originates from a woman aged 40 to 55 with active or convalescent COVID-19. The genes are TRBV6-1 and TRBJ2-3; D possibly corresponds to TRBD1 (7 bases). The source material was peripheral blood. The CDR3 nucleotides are TGTGCCAGCAGTGACCGGCAGGGGGGAACAGATACGCAGTATTTT. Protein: CASSDRQGGTDTQYF.